The 20 T cell receptor beta chains below all came from one sample that was sequenced in a study of human T cells and chemical hapten exposure. Time point of the sample: pre-sensitization, week 0. Treatment denoted: therapeutic diphenylcyclopropenone sensitization with weekly scalp DPC. From the RACE reads, TCRdb called clonotypes with MiXCR, one entry per CDR3 protein. The sample holds under 300,000 distinct CDR3 sequences, approximately 8.4% seen once. Sequencing used whole blood, obtained in connection with sensitization to the hapten diphenylcyclopropenone (DPC). The origin of the receptors is a woman in her 40s with alopecia areata. Some clones in this sample may be carry-over from other donors' samples.

The chain joins TRBV10-3 to TRBJ2-5; possible D gene TRBD1, 5 bases. Germline lookup yields CDR1 ENHRY and CDR2 SYGVKD. The V end was cut by 8 bases, the J end by 6 bases, with 13 bases between. The CDR3 contains 12 residues. The CDR3 nucleotides are TGTGCCATCGCCCGAGACAGCCAGACCCAGTACTTC. Amino acids: CAIARDSQTQYF.

In this sample, this clonotype turned up a few times. The V and J genes are TRBV5-1 and TRBJ2-7; TRBD2 is a possible D gene (6 bases). Trimming left V 3 bases short and J 4 bases short, with 14 bases between. CDR1 and CDR2 from the germline V gene are SGHRS and YFSETQ. CDR3 length: 14 amino acids. The CDR3: CASSSTNRGYEQYF. The DNA of the CDR3 is TGCGCCAGCAGCTCCACGAACCGGGGGTACGAGCAGTACTTC. The variable domain in full, completed from reference TRBV5-1 and TRBJ2-7, reads KAGVTQTPRYLIKTRGQQVTLSCSPISGHRSVSWYQQTPGQGLQFLFEYFSETQRNKGNFPGRFSGRQFSNSRSEMNVSTLELGDSALYLCASSSTNRGYEQYFGPGTRLTVT.

The sample holds a few counts of this clonotype. The chain joins TRBV7-2 to TRBJ1-4; TRBD1 agrees at 9 bases. This CDR3 contains 16 residues. Germline V gene lookup returns CDR1 SGHTA and CDR2 FQGNSA. V shed 5 bases and J 7 bases; nucleotides not matched to a gene: 11. The CDR3 DNA reads TGTGCCAGCAGCCCCACCGGGACAGGGAATGGTGAAAAACTGTTTTTT. Translating it yields CASSPTGTGNGEKLFF.

This clonotype came up many times. Here the CDR3 DNA reads TGTGCCAGCAGTTTAACAGGTGTCAGCACTGAAGCTTTCTTT. Translating it yields CASSLTGVSTEAFF. The rearrangement joins TRBV12-3 or TRBV12-4 to TRBJ1-1; maybe TRBD1 (5 bases). Trimming pared 2 bases from V and 4 bases from J, leaving 11 bases between. The CDR3 is 14 amino acids.

The V and J genes are TRBV9 and TRBJ1-1; no firm D call. V was cut by 0 bases and J by 5 bases, with 8 bases left in between. The V gene's germline CDR1 is SGDLS and CDR2 YYNGEE. The CDR3 contains 13 residues. In DNA, the CDR3 is TGTGCCAGCAGCGTAGTTCCTTGGACTGAAGCTTTCTTT. Its protein product is CASSVVPWTEAFF.

This clonotype was found many times. This sequence joins TRBV7-9 and TRBJ1-5, with 7 nucleotides matching TRBD1. This CDR3 spans 13 amino acids. Germline loops: CDR1 SEHNR, CDR2 FQNEAQ (reference sequence). V shed 5 bases, J shed 5 bases, and the junction held 3 bases outside the gene matches. CDR3 sequence (DNA): TGTGCCAGCAGCATTCAGGGGGATCAGCCCCAGCATTTT. It yields the protein CASSIQGDQPQHF.

This clonotype was counted between two and nine times. In DNA form, the CDR3 reads TGTGCCACTCGGGACAGGGGTGGATATAATGAAAAACTGTTTTTT. It specifies CATRDRGGYNEKLFF. The chain is built from TRBV10-3 and TRBJ1-4; 10 bases align to TRBD1. This CDR3 region has 15 residues. Germline CDR1 ENHRY, CDR2 SYGVKD. Trimming took 10 bases from V and 4 from J; bases not matched to a gene: 9.

This clonotype was seen ten or more times. This chain joins TRBV3-1 and TRBJ1-5; D might be TRBD1 (5 bases). Trimming pared 6 bases from V and 7 bases from J, leaving 10 bases between. The CDR3 is 12 residues long. Germline V gene sequence: CDR1 LGHDT, CDR2 YNNKEL (reference sequence). The CDR3 DNA is TGTGCCAGCAGATCAGGGTCACAGCCCCAGCATTTT. Amino acids: CASRSGSQPQHF.

This clonotype was seen at least ten times. This chain connects TRBV10-3 to TRBJ2-7; TRBD1 matches at 12 bases. This CDR3 comprises 16 residues. Germline V gene data show CDR1 as ENHRY and CDR2 as SYGVKD. V lost 5 bases, J lost 7 bases, and 12 bases stayed unmatched. CDR3 DNA: TGTGCCATCAGTAAACACCCGGGACAGGGGGCACAGGAGCAGTACTTC. This gives the protein CAISKHPGQGAQEQYF.

This clonotype was seen more than once but under ten times. V is TRBV24-1 and J is TRBJ2-1; 12 positions agree with TRBD2. The germline CDR1 and CDR2 sequences are KGHDR and SFDVKD. J gave up 9 bases and V 2 bases, and 7 bases lay outside the gene matches. CDR3 length: 16 amino acids. CDR3 DNA: TGTGCCACCAGTGATTCCCGACTAGCGGGAGTCAGTGAGCAGTTCTTC. Its translation: CATSDSRLAGVSEQFF.

The chain employs TRBV28 and TRBJ1-2; 7 positions match TRBD1. The CDR3 length is 13 residues. Germline CDR1 is MDHEN and CDR2 is SYDVKM. V shed 3 bases, J shed 6 bases, and the junction held 4 bases outside the gene matches. In nucleotides, the CDR3 is TGTGCCAGCAGTTTCTCACAGGGGAATGGCTACACCTTC. The encoded protein is CASSFSQGNGYTF.

DNA of the CDR3: TGCAGCGTTGGGACAGCCTCAAGCTCCTACGAGCAGTACTTC. It is translated as CSVGTASSSYEQYF. This rearrangement joins TRBV29-1 to TRBJ2-7; D is possibly TRBD1 (6 bases). The ends were cut back, 4 bases at V and 0 bases at J, with 13 bases in the middle. CDR1 and CDR2 (germline): SQVTM, ANQGSEA. The CDR3 totals 14 residues.

This clonotype was detected a few times. This chain uses TRBV7-9 with TRBJ1-6; weak D call: TRBD1 (6 bases). Germline CDR1 SEHNR, CDR2 FQNEAQ (reference sequence). The CDR3 totals 12 residues. V gave up 5 bases and J gave up 12 bases, with 11 bases separating them. In nucleotides, the CDR3 is TGTGCCAGCAGCCGGGACATGGGACCCCTCCACTTT. Translating gives CASSRDMGPLHF. The full variable domain, its missing parts supplied by reference TRBV7-9 and TRBJ1-6, is DTGVSQNPRHKITKRGQNVTFRCDPISEHNRLYWYRQTLGQGPEFLTYFQNEAQLEKSRLLSDRFSAERPKGSFSTLEIQRTEQGDSAMYLCASSRDMGPLHFGNGTRLTVT.

The table lists this clonotype with a few counts. V gene TRBV6-2 or TRBV6-3 combines with J gene TRBJ1-5; possible D gene TRBD1, 5 bases. The V end was cut by 8 bases, the J end by 7 bases, with 9 bases between. The CDR3 is 11 residues long. Germline values: CDR1 MNHEY, CDR2 SVGEGT. This CDR3 is CASSQGQPQHF. CDR3 DNA sequence: TGTGCCAGCTCCCAGGGACAGCCCCAGCATTTT.

This chain links TRBV6-2 or TRBV6-3 with TRBJ2-4; D is uncertain. The CDR3 sequence is 13 residues long. Looked up from germline, CDR1 is MNHEY and CDR2 is SVGEGT. V was pared by 7 bases and J by 8 bases, with 15 bases between. In DNA, the CDR3 is TGTGCCAGCACTCAAAAAGGTTTCGACATTCAGTACTTC. Translation: CASTQKGFDIQYF.

J is TRBJ2-5 and V is TRBV7-2; D is perhaps TRBD1 or TRBD2 (6 bases each). The V gene lost 5 bases and the J gene lost 2 bases, with 21 bases spanning the gap. CDR1 is SGHTA and CDR2 is FQGNSA in the germline V gene. This CDR3 comprises 17 residues. This chain's CDR3 is CASSIRLEGEAQETQYF. The CDR3 DNA sequence: TGTGCCAGCAGCATACGGCTTGAGGGGGAGGCTCAAGAGACCCAGTACTTC.

In this sample, this clonotype turned up many times. J is TRBJ2-6 and V is TRBV14; 8 bases are a match to TRBD1. This CDR3 spans 15 amino acids. The ends lost 4 bases at V and 4 bases at J; junction bases unmatched: 3. The germline gives CDR1 SGHDN, CDR2 FVKESK. In nucleotides, the CDR3 is TGTGCCAGCAGCCCGACAGGGGTAGGGGCCAACGTCCTGACTTTC. Amino acids: CASSPTGVGANVLTF.

This clonotype was recorded at least ten times. The chain links TRBV5-4 to TRBJ2-3, with 12 bases fitting TRBD2. The CDR3 spans 16 residues. CDR1 is SGHNT, CDR2 YYREEE, per germline (reference sequence). V shed 5 bases, J shed 4 bases, and the junction held 8 bases outside the gene matches. CDR3 bases: TGTGCCAGCAGTTCCGGGACTAGCGGGCTCTCAGATACGCAGTATTTT. As protein: CASSSGTSGLSDTQYF.

This clonotype came up a few times. Here the CDR3 DNA reads TGTGCCAGCTCACCACAGACCCGGCCAGGGGGAACTGAAGCTTTCTTT. Amino acid sequence: CASSPQTRPGGTEAFF. V gene TRBV18 combines with J gene TRBJ1-1; 7 bases line up with TRBD1. Germline-derived CDR1 and CDR2 are KGHSH and LQKENI. With V trimmed by 1 base and J by 5 bases, 10 bases remained unmatched. The CDR3 is made up of 16 amino acids.

About this clonotype: One junction end does not reproduce the germline sequence, and a read error may be involved. This chain joins TRBV6-4 and TRBJ2-3, with 12 positions matching TRBD2. Germline V gene data show CDR1 as MRHNA and CDR2 as SNTAGT. The CDR3 has 16 amino acids. In DNA form, the CDR3 reads TGTGCCAACAGTCAATCTAGCGGGAGGGCGGCAGATACGCAGTATTTT. This sequence encodes CANSQSSGRAADTQYF.